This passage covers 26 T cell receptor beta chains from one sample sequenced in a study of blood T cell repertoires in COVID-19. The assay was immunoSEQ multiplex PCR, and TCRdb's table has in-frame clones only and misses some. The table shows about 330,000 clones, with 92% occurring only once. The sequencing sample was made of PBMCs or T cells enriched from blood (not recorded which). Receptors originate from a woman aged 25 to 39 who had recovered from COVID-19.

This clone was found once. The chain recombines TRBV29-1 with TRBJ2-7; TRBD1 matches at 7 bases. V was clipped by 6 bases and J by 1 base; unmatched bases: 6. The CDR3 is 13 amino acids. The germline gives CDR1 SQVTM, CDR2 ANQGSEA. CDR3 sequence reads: CSVLADRSYEQYF. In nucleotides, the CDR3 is TGCAGCGTGCTCGCGGACAGGTCCTACGAGCAGTACTTC.

The CDR3 sequence: CAWSVSHGNTIYF. The CDR3 nucleotides are TGTGCCTGGAGTGTCAGTCATGGCAACACCATATATTTT. This rearrangement joins TRBV30 to TRBJ1-3; D remains unclear. Trimming cost V 0 bases and J 7 bases, with 10 bases left between them. Germline CDR1 is GTSNPN and CDR2 is SVGIG (reference sequence). The CDR3 extends over 13 amino acids. Complete variable domain (other parts from reference TRBV30 and TRBJ1-3): SQTIHQWPATLVQPVGSPLSLECTVEGTSNPNLYWYRQAAGRGLQLLFYSVGIGQISSEVPQNLSASRPQDRQFILSSKKLLLSDSGFYLCAWSVSHGNTIYFGEGSWLTVV.

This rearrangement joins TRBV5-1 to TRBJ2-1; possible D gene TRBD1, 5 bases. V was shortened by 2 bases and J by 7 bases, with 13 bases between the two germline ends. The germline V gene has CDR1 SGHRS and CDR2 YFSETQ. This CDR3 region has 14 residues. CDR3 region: CASSFQGVRNEQFF. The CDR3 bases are TGCGCCAGCAGCTTTCAGGGTGTTCGGAATGAGCAGTTCTTC.

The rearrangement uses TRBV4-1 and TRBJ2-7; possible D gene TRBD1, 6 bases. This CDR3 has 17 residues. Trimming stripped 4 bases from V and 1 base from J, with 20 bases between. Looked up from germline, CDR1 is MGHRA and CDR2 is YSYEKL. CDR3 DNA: TGCGCCAGCAGCCTTGTGCCAAACAGGGTAGGGTCCTACGAGCAGTACTTC. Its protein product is CASSLVPNRVGSYEQYF.

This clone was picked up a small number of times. CDR3 nucleotides: TGCGCCAGCAGCTTTGGACAGGGCGGAAGTCAGGAAAAACTGTTTTTT. Translating it yields CASSFGQGGSQEKLFF. The chain has TRBV5-1 and TRBJ1-4; 8 nucleotides match TRBD1. With V trimmed by 2 bases and J by 8 bases, 11 bases remained unmatched. Looked up from germline, CDR1 is SGHRS and CDR2 is YFSETQ. The CDR3 has 16 residues.

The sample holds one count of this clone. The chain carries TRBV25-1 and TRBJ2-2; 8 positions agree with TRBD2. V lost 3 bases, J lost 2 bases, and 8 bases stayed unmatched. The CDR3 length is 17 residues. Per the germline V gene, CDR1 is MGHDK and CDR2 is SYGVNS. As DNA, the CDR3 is TGTGCCAGCAGTGACCCAAGGCGGGAGGTTAACACCGGGGAGCTGTTTTTT. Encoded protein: CASSDPRREVNTGELFF.

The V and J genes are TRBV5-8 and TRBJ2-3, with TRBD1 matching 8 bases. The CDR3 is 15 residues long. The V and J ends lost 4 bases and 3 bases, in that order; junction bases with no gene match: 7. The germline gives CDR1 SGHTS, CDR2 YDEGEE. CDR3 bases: TGTGCCAGCAGCGCTGACAGGGGCAGAACAGATACGCAGTATTTT. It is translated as CASSADRGRTDTQYF.

CDR3 bases: TGTGCCAGCTCGCCGACGACAGGGACAGGAAACACCATATATTTT. It yields the protein CASSPTTGTGNTIYF. The chain links TRBV18 to TRBJ1-3, with TRBD1 matching 7 bases. V was pared by 6 bases and J by 4 bases, with 9 bases of the junction left unmatched. The CDR3 has 15 amino acids. The germline CDR1 and CDR2 sequences are KGHSH and LQKENI.

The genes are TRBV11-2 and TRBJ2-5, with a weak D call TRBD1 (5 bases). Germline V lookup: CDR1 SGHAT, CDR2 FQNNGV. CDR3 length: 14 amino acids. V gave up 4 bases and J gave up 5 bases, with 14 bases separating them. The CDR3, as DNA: TGTGCCAGCAGCTCAAGGGGTGGGGTCGAGACCCAGTACTTC. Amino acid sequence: CASSSRGGVETQYF. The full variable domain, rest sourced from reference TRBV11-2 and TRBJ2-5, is EAGVAQSPRYKIIEKRQSVAFWCNPISGHATLYWYQQILGQGPKLLIQFQNNGVVDDSQLPKDRFSAERLKGVDSTLKIQPAKLEDSAVYLCASSSRGGVETQYFGPGTRLLVL.

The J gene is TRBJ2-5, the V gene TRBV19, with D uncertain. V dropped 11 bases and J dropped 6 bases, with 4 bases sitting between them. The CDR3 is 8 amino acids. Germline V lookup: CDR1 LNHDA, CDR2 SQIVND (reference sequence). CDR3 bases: TGTGCCCCCAAGACCCAGTACTTC. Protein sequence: CAPKTQYF.

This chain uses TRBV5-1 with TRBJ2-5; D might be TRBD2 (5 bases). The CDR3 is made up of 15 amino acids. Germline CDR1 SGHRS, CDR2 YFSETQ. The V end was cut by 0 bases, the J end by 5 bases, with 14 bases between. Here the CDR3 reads CASSLAGIPGETQYF. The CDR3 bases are TGCGCCAGCAGCTTGGCCGGCATCCCGGGGGAGACCCAGTACTTC.

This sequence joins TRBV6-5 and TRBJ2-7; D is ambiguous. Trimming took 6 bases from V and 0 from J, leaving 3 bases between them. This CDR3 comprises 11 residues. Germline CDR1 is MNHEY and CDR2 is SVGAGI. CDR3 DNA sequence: TGTGCCAGCAGGAGCTCCTACGAGCAGTACTTC. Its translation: CASRSSYEQYF.

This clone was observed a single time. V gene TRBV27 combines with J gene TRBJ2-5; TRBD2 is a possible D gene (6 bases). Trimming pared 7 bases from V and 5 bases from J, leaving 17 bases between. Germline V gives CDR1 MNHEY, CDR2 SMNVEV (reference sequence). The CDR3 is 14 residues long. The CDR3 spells CASKGLGGRETQYF. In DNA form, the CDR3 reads TGTGCCAGCAAGGGCCTTGGGGGGAGGGAGACCCAGTACTTC.

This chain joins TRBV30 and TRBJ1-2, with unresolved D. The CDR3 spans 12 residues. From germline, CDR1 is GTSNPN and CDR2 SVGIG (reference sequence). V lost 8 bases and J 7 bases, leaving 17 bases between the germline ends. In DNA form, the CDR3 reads TGTGCCGCCGTTTCGTACCGGGGTGGCTACACCTTC. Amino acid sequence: CAAVSYRGGYTF. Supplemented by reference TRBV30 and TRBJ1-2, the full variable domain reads SQTIHQWPATLVQPVGSPLSLECTVEGTSNPNLYWYRQAAGRGLQLLFYSVGIGQISSEVPQNLSASRPQDRQFILSSKKLLLSDSGFYLCAAVSYRGGYTFGSGTRLTVV.

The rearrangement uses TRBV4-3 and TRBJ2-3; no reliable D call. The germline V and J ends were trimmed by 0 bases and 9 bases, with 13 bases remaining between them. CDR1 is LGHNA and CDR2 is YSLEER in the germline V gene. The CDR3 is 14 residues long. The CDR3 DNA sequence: TGCGCCAGCAGCCAAGACCCTCGCGGAAGAACGCAGTATTTT. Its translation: CASSQDPRGRTQYF.

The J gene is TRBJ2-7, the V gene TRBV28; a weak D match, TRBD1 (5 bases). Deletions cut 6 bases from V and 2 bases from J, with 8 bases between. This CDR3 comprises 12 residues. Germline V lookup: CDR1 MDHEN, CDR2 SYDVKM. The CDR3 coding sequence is TGTGCCAGCAGAACGACAGCCTACGAGCAGTACTTC. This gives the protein CASRTTAYEQYF.

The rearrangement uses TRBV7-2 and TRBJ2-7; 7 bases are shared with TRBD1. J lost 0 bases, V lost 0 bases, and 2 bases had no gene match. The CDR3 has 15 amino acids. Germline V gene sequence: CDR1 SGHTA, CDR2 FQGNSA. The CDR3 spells CASSLAGQVSYEQYF. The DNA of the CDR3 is TGTGCCAGCAGCTTAGCTGGACAGGTCTCCTACGAGCAGTACTTC.

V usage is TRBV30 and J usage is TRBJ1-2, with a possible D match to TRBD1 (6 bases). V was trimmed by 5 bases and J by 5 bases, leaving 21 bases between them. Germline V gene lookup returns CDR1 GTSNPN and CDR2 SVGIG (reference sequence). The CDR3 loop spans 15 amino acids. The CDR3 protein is CAWGAPGRGLYGYTF. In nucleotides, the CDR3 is TGTGCCTGGGGGGCTCCTGGCAGGGGTTTATATGGCTACACCTTC.

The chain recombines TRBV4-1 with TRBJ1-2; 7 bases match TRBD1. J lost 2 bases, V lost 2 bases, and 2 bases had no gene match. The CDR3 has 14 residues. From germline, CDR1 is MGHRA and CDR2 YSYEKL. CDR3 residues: CASSQLTGNYGYTF. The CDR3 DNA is TGCGCCAGCAGCCAACTGACAGGGAACTATGGCTACACCTTC.

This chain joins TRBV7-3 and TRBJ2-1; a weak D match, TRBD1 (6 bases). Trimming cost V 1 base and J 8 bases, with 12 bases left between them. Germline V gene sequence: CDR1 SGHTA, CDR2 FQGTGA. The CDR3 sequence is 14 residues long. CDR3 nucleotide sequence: TGTGCCAGCAGCTTAAATGGGGGCCAGGATGAGCAGTTCTTC. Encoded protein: CASSLNGGQDEQFF.

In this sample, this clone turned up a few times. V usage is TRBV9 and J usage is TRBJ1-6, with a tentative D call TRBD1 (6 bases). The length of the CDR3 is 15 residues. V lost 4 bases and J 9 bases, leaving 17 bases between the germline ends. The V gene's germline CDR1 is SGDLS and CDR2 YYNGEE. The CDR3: CASSLQGGVGSPLHF. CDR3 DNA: TGTGCCAGCAGCCTACAGGGAGGGGTCGGTTCACCCCTCCACTTT.

The CDR3 loop is CASSLLQETQYF. For the CDR3, the DNA is TGTGCCAGCAGTTTATTACAAGAGACCCAGTACTTC. The chain combines TRBV28 with TRBJ2-5; D unresolved. CDR3 length: 12 amino acids. V lost 1 base and J lost 2, with 2 bases in between. CDR1 and CDR2 (germline): MDHEN, SYDVKM. Drawing the rest from reference TRBV28 and TRBJ2-5, the complete variable domain is DVKVTQSSRYLVKRTGEKVFLECVQDMDHENMFWYRQDPGLGLRLIYFSYDVKMKEKGDIPEGYSVSREKKERFSLILESASTNQTSMYLCASSLLQETQYFGPGTRLLVL.

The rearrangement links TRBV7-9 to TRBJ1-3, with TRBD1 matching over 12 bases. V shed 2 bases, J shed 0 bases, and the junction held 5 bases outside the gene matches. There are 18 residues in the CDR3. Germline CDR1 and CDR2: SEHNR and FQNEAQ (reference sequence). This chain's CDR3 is CASSLPGQGAISGNTIYF. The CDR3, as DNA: TGTGCCAGCAGCTTACCGGGACAGGGGGCGATCTCTGGAAACACCATATATTTT.

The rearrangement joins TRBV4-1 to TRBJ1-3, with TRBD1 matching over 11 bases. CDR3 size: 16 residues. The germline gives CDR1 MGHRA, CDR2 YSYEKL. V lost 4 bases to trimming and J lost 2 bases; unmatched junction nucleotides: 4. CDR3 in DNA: TGCGCCAGCAGCCTCCAGGGACAGGGGGCTGGAAACACCATATATTTT. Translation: CASSLQGQGAGNTIYF.

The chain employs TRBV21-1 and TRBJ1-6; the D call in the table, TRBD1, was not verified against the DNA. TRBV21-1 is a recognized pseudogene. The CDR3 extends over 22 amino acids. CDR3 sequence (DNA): TGTGCCAGCCGCCTAACCACAATCCCTCGGACAGGGCCACCTACATATAATTCACCCCTCCACTTT. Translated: CASRLTTIPRTGPPTYNSPLHF.

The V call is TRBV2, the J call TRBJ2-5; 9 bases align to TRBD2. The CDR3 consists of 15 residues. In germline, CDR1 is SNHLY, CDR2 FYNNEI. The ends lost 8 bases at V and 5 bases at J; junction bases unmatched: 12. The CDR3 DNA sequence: TGTGCCAGCTCGATTTCTAGCGGGATGGGGGAGACCCAGTACTTC. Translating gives CASSISSGMGETQYF.